The text below deals with one TCR beta chain. Its antigen is undetermined. Healthy HIV-negative adults with no recent acute infections or vaccinations were recruited as donors. DNA at around 200 ng, approximately 30,000 T cell genomes, went into sorted-subset replicate PCRs. The table came from immunoSEQ multiplex PCR; TCRdb's copy has only in-frame clones and leaves some out. The profile shows some 1,100,000 clones, approximately 78% of them singletons. V lost 5 bases and J 12 bases, leaving 17 bases between the germline ends. The CDR3 spans 12 residues. Germline V lookup: CDR1 SQVTM, CDR2 ANQGSEA. This specimen belongs to a study of shared clonotypes between healthy human individuals. Notes on the study in general: It was only blood that was sampled, and tissue repertoires likely differ.

The clonotype was recovered from a man between 18 and 35 years old in good health. Some clones in this sample may be carry-over from other donors' samples. The chain recombines TRBV29-1 with TRBJ2-1; D is perhaps TRBD2 (6 bases). Input material: memory CD4+ T cells from PBMCs. The subset: CD45RA-negative fraction. CDR3 sequence (DNA): TGCAGCGTTTCATCCGGGGACTCAAGGCAGTTCTTC. Its translation is CSVSSGDSRQFF.